This T cell receptor (beta chain) was identified during a study of lymphopenia after photon versus proton radiotherapy. Findings of the study overall: After lymphocyte nadir, photon-treated repertoires showed oligoclonal expansion, especially CD8+ Temra.

Measured with immunoSEQ multiplex PCR; TCRdb has only the in-frame clones, and not every one. Counted here are some 25,000 clones, nearly 85% occurring once; the ten biggest clones make up 21%. This CDR3 is built from 15 residues. The germline CDR1 and CDR2 sequences are LNHNV and YYDKDF (reference sequence). Deletions cut 4 bases from V and 6 bases from J, with 15 bases between. With regard to this clone: Its matching antigen is unknown.

The J gene is TRBJ2-2, the V gene TRBV15; the D gene is possibly TRBD1 (5 bases). The TCR originated in a woman in her 70s with pancreatic cancer. The material was peripheral blood, obtained from a patient treated with proton-based radiotherapy. The CDR3 nucleotides are TGTGCCACCAGCATACTGCAGGGCGGAGCCGGGGAGCTGTTTTTT. Its protein is CATSILQGGAGELFF.